Listed below are T cell receptor beta chains from one sample, sequenced in a study of T cells in Graves' hyperthyroidism and ophthalmopathy. TCRdb redid the calling of the multiplex PCR reads with MiXCR, one entry per CDR3 protein. Of hundreds of thousands of distinct CDR3 sequences in the sample, less than 30% are singletons; the top ten hold over 25%. The sequencing input was blood. The source is a man in his forties with Graves' hyperthyroidism that later progressed to Graves' ophthalmopathy. Both conserved end residues are part of each CDR3. The D gene is left open where the match is weak.

length	V	D	J	CDR3
15	TRBV6-1	NA	TRBJ2-7	CASSDRDKGSVEQYF
15	TRBV11-2	TRBD1	TRBJ2-7	CASSAWDRADYEQYF
14	TRBV6-5	NA	TRBJ1-1	CASSPGLGRTEAFF
16	TRBV27	NA	TRBJ1-5	CASSPFNRDGPGPQHF
15	TRBV7-8	NA	TRBJ2-5	CASIPRVHTAETQYF
15	TRBV27	NA	TRBJ1-5	CASSLSTAGNQPQHF
16	TRBV19	TRBD1	TRBJ2-7	CASSINNAGGTYEQYF
19	TRBV28	TRBD1	TRBJ1-2	CASNLPGVRTGDIYYGYTF
14	TRBV12-3/TRBV12-4	TRBD1	TRBJ2-7	CASSRQGVIYEQYF
12	TRBV10-3	NA	TRBJ1-2	CAISDGESGYTF
12	TRBV29-1	NA	TRBJ2-5	CSGTRGRETQYF
12	TRBV4-1	NA	TRBJ2-5	CASSQFLETQYF
13	TRBV20-1	TRBD1	TRBJ2-7	CSAPLGTAYEQYF
13	TRBV5-1	TRBD2	TRBJ2-5	CASNLAGGETQYF
12	TRBV2	NA	TRBJ1-1	CASRIGETEAFF
14	TRBV14	TRBD1	TRBJ1-1	CASSQDQWTGRTFF
18	TRBV9	TRBD2	TRBJ2-2	CASSVSYLTSANTGELFF
17	TRBV2	NA	TRBJ1-3	CASSDYQASASGNTIYF
13	TRBV20-1	NA	TRBJ1-2	CSAYREKDYGYTF
16	TRBV11-2	TRBD1	TRBJ1-2	CASRSTGRGANYGYTF
16	TRBV27	TRBD1	TRBJ1-2	CASSSHLTGGDYGYTF
16	TRBV2	NA	TRBJ2-2	CASNFLGAGPTGELFF
14	TRBV12-3/TRBV12-4	NA	TRBJ1-1	CASSLDRENTEAFF
13	TRBV20-1	TRBD2	TRBJ2-5	CGLRLAGRETQYF
14	TRBV13	TRBD2	TRBJ2-2	CASRTSGMYGELFF
16	TRBV14	TRBD2	TRBJ2-7	CASSQGLSGRSYEQYF
14	TRBV9	TRBD1	TRBJ2-7	CASSAGTGEGEQYF
14	TRBV20-1	TRBD1	TRBJ1-6	CSVKRTGRNSPLHF
16	TRBV19	NA	TRBJ1-1	CASRSYAGEMNTEAFF
13	TRBV12-3/TRBV12-4	NA	TRBJ2-5	CASISGPGRTQYF
12	TRBV5-1	TRBD1	TRBJ1-2	CASSSTGDGYTF
15	TRBV6-2/TRBV6-3	NA	TRBJ2-5	CASSLETRPQETQYF
13	TRBV6-5	NA	TRBJ1-5	CASSYAGDQPQHF
15	TRBV6-1	TRBD1	TRBJ1-1	CASRRQGQGATEAFF
12	TRBV20-1	NA	TRBJ1-2	CSASARVDGYTF
14	TRBV18	TRBD2	TRBJ2-7	CASSPPGTRLEQYF
15	TRBV12-5	NA	TRBJ1-1	CASGLGRGINTEAFF
15	TRBV3-1	NA	TRBJ1-1	CASSPTTGVQLEAFF
17	TRBV12-3/TRBV12-4	NA	TRBJ2-2	CASRDSDRTSWTGELFF
14	TRBV10-3	NA	TRBJ1-1	CASSQQGGYTEAFF
17	TRBV6-1	TRBD1	TRBJ2-7	CASSEGGTGSFTYEQYF
19	TRBV5-1	TRBD1	TRBJ2-7	CASSSLRGTGTGGFYEQYF
13	TRBV6-2/TRBV6-3	NA	TRBJ1-2	CASRLKRASGYTF
12	TRBV20-1	NA	TRBJ2-5	CSASYGMETQYF
14	TRBV30	TRBD1	TRBJ2-4	CAWNTGTVKNIQYF
14	TRBV5-1	NA	TRBJ1-1	CASGGGRLNTEAFF
14	TRBV5-1	NA	TRBJ1-1	CASSSTGWNTEAFF
16	TRBV6-1	NA	TRBJ2-5	CASSPPSTRGGETQYF
17	TRBV2	TRBD2	TRBJ2-2	CASSEPRERGNTGELFF
15	TRBV15	NA	TRBJ2-7	CATSRVIEGNYEQYF
14	TRBV6-1	NA	TRBJ1-5	CASSQQGGAQPQHF